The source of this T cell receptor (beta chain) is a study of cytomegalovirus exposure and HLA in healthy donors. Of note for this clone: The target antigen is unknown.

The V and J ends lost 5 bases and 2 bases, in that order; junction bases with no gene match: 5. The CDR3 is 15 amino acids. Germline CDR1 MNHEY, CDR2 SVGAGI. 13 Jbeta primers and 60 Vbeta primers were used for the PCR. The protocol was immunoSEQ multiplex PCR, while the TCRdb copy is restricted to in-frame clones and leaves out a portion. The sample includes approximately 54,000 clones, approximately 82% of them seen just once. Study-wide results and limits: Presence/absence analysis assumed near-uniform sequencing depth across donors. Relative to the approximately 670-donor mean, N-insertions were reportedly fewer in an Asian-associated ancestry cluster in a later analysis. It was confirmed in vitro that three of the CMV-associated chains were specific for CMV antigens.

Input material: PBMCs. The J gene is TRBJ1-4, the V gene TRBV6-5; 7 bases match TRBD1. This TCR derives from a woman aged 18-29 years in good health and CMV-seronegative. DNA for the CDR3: TGTGCCAGCAGTAAAAACAGGGGCACTAATGAAAAACTGTTTTTT. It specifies CASSKNRGTNEKLFF.